This passage covers 9 T cell receptor beta chains from one sample sequenced in a study of response to subunit inactivated influenza vaccine. Via MiXCR, TCRdb re-called the RT-PCR reads, giving one row per CDR3 protein. The table lists under 850,000 distinct CDR3 sequences, about 18% of them singletons. The sequencing here drew on PBMCs from blood, taken around 5 days after vaccination. These receptor sequences come from a man aged 50-60 years who received an inactivated influenza vaccine.

The CDR3 here is CASSLVGTGEEQYF. Here the CDR3 DNA reads TGTGCCAGCAGCTTAGTAGGGACAGGAGAAGAGCAGTACTTC. The chain employs TRBV7-8 and TRBJ2-7; 8 bases align to TRBD1. The germline V gene encodes CDR1 SGHVS and CDR2 FQNEAQ. J gave up 7 bases and V 1 base, and 6 bases lay outside the gene matches. This CDR3 has 14 residues.

This clonotype was seen only a few times. The chain has TRBV12-3 or TRBV12-4 and TRBJ1-6, with D maybe TRBD1 (5 bases). CDR3 length: 14 residues. Trimming pared 6 bases from V and 4 bases from J, leaving 10 bases between. CDR3 region: CASRYGQYNSPLHF. The CDR3 DNA sequence: TGTGCCAGCAGGTACGGACAATATAATTCACCCCTCCACTTT.

This clonotype has a count of ten or more. The chain recombines TRBV5-6 with TRBJ2-7, with D possibly called TRBD1 or TRBD2 (6 bases each). Germline assignment: CDR1 SGHDT and CDR2 YYEEEE. The CDR3 has 15 residues. V dropped 1 base and J dropped 3 bases, with 14 bases sitting between them. The CDR3 region has the DNA TGTGCCAGCAGCTTGAAGGGGGGACAAAACTACGAGCAGTACTTC. Encoded protein: CASSLKGGQNYEQYF.

The chain is built from TRBV29-1 and TRBJ1-2, with unresolved D. CDR3 length equals 11 residues. The germline V and J ends were trimmed by 7 bases and 2 bases, with 8 bases remaining between them. From germline, CDR1 is SQVTM and CDR2 ANQGSEA. The DNA of the CDR3 is TGCAGCGACCGAAGAAACTATGGCTACACCTTC. This translates into CSDRRNYGYTF. Full variable domain (missing parts from reference TRBV29-1 and TRBJ1-2): SAVISQKPSRDICQRGTSLTIQCQVDSQVTMMFWYRQQPGQSLTLIATANQGSEATYESGFVIDKFPISRPNLTFSTLTVSNMSPEDSSIYLCSDRRNYGYTFGSGTRLTVV.

This clonotype has more than one count but fewer than ten. One end of the junction fails to match germline, which may point to a read error. This chain's CDR3 is CASSLESDGLAF. CDR3 in DNA: TGTGCCAGCAGCCTCGAAAGTGACGGGTTGGCCTTC. This chain uses TRBV7-9 with TRBJ1-2; no clear D. Germline lookup yields CDR1 SEHNR and CDR2 FQNEAQ (reference sequence). CDR3 length equals 12 residues.

This clonotype was recorded at least ten times. CDR3 coding DNA: TGCAGCGTTCTGTGGCGGGAAGCCCATGAGCAGTTCTTC. As protein: CSVLWREAHEQFF. The genes are TRBV29-1 and TRBJ2-1, with D possibly TRBD2 on 6 matching bases. The length of the CDR3 is 13 residues. Trimming removed 5 bases at V and 8 bases at J, with 16 bases between. The germline CDR1 and CDR2 sequences are SQVTM and ANQGSEA.

This clonotype has only a few counts. V usage is TRBV6-1 and J usage is TRBJ2-3, with D possibly being TRBD2 (5 bases). The V gene lost 7 bases and the J gene lost 2 bases, with 13 bases spanning the gap. This CDR3 region has 14 residues. The germline V gene encodes CDR1 MNHNS and CDR2 SASEGT. In DNA form, the CDR3 reads TGTGCCAGCAAGGTGACGGGATACACAGATACGCAGTATTTT. Translation: CASKVTGYTDTQYF.

This chain joins TRBV5-8 and TRBJ2-7; D is possibly TRBD2 (5 bases). With 3 bases removed from V and 0 bases from J, the gap between germline ends came to 13 bases. This CDR3 spans 15 amino acids. The V gene's germline CDR1 is SGHTS and CDR2 YDEGEE. As DNA, the CDR3 is TGTGCCAGCAGCTCCTTTACCCGGGGCTCCTACGAGCAGTACTTC. Encoded protein: CASSSFTRGSYEQYF. Full variable domain (missing parts from reference TRBV5-8 and TRBJ2-7): EAGVTQSPTHLIKTRGQQATLRCSPISGHTSVYWYQQALGLGLQFLLWYDEGEERNRGNFPPRFSGRQFPNYSSELNVNALELEDSALYLCASSSFTRGSYEQYFGPGTRLTVT.

This clonotype was observed a few times. This sequence joins TRBV20-1 and TRBJ1-1, with D possibly matching TRBD1 (5 bases). The ends were cut back, 6 bases at V and 7 bases at J, with 18 bases in the middle. This CDR3 is built from 13 residues. Germline loops: CDR1 DFQATT, CDR2 SNEGSKA (reference sequence). The CDR3 region is CSALSQGRGEAFF. The CDR3, as DNA: TGCAGTGCCCTAAGTCAGGGACGGGGTGAAGCTTTCTTT.